The entry below gives a single TCR beta chain sequence along with its context. What it recognizes is unknown. The data derive from a study of CD8 T cells in Susac syndrome. The study's findings and limits: A relatively small number of individuals underwent TCR sequencing and HLA analysis.

The CDR3 sequence is 15 residues long. Germline lookup yields CDR1 LGHNA and CDR2 YNFKEQ. V lost 1 base, J lost 4 bases, and 13 bases lay in between. When the RNA was reverse transcribed, random hexamers were used with an input of about 0.5 to 1 ug. Amplification of the TCR beta CDR3 was carried out by immunoSEQ multiplex PCR, which spanned a total of 54 Vbeta and 13 Jbeta segments. TCRdb recomputed calls from the immunoSEQ multiplex PCR reads with MiXCR, one row per CDR3 protein. The sample contains approximately 230,000 distinct CDR3 sequences, roughly 93% of which appear only once. TCR beta sequencing covered blood CD8+ and CD4+ T cells. The patients who served as multiple sclerosis controls were treatment-naive and had stable or active relapsing-remitting disease that fulfilled the revised McDonald criteria.

The sequenced material came from CD4+ T cells from PBMCs. The rearrangement links TRBV4-2 to TRBJ1-2; a possible D gene is TRBD1 (5 bases). This TCR derives from a human donor with multiple sclerosis. As DNA, the CDR3 is TGTGCCAGCAGCCAAGTTACAGGAGGTAGCTATGGCTACACCTTC. Amino acids: CASSQVTGGSYGYTF.